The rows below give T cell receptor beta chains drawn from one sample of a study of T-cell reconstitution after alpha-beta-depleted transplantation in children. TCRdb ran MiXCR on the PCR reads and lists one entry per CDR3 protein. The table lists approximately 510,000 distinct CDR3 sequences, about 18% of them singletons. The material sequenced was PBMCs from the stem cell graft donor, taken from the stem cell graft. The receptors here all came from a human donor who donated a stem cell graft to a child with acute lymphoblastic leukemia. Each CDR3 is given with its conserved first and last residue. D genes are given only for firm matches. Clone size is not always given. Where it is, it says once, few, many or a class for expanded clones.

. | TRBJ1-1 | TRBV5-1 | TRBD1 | TGCGCCAGCAGCTTGTCACAGGGGGCGTTAGGCACTGAAGCTTTCTTT | CASSLSQGALGTEAFF
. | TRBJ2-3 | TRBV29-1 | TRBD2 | TGCAGCTTTGAAGGGCAAGGCGGGAGGGACACAGATACGCAGTATTTT | CSFEGQGGRDTDTQYF
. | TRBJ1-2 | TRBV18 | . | TGTGCCAGCTCCCCGGAGGCAGAAGGTGGCTACACCTTC | CASSPEAEGGYTF
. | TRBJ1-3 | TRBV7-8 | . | TGTGCCAGCAGCCGACAGTTCCCGGGGTTAAACACCATATATTTT | CASSRQFPGLNTIYF
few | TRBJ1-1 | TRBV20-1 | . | TGCAGTGCTAGATTGGTGTCGGAAACTGAAGCTTTCTTT | CSARLVSETEAFF
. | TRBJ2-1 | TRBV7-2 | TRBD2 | TGTGCCAGCAGCTTTCGGACTAGCGGGAGTTATGAGCAGTTCTTC | CASSFRTSGSYEQFF
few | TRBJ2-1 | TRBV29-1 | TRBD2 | TGCAGCGGAGACCTTAGCGGGGGCCATTACAATGAGCAGTTCTTC | CSGDLSGGHYNEQFF
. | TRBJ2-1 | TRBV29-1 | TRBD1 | TGCAGCGTTGACCGTCGGACAGGGTTTGTCCCCGAGCAGTTCTTC | CSVDRRTGFVPEQFF
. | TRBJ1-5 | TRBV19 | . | TGTGCCAGTAGTATCGGGGGGGCTGGGCAGCCCCAGCATTTT | CASSIGGAGQPQHF
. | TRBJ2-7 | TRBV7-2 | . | TGTGCCAGCAGCTCCCGGTACGGGAGTAGCTACGAGCAGTACTTC | CASSSRYGSSYEQYF
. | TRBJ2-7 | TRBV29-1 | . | TGCAGCGTTGAATACAATGTGACCTACGAGCAGTACTTC | CSVEYNVTYEQYF
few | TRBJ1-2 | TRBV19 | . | TGTGCCAGTAGTACAGGACGGTCTAACTATGGCTACACCTTC | CASSTGRSNYGYTF
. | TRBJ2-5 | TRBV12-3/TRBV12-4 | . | TGTGCCAGCAGTGACCGGGGGACGGAAGAGACCCAGTACTTC | CASSDRGTEETQYF
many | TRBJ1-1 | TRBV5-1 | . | TGCGCCAGCAGCTTGGTGGCAGGGGACACTGAAGCTTTCTTT | CASSLVAGDTEAFF
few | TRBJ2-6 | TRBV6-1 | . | TGTGCCAGCAGCCCATTCAACTCTGGGGCCAACGTCCTGACTTTC | CASSPFNSGANVLTF
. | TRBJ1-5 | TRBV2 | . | TGTGCCAGCAGTGAGGAGAACAATCAGCCCCAGCATTTT | CASSEENNQPQHF
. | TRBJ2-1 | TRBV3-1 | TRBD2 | TGTGCCAGCAGCAAGATCTTCCTAGCGGGGGCCCTGAATGAGCAGTTCTTC | CASSKIFLAGALNEQFF
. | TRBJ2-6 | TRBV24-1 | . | TGTGCCACCTCGAATAGCGCCAACGTCCTGACTTTC | CATSNSANVLTF
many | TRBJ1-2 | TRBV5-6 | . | TGTGCCAGCAGCTTTGGCAGCTACTATGGCTACACCTTC | CASSFGSYYGYTF
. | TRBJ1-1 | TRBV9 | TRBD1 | TGTGCCAGCAGCGTTTCCGGGACAGCTAACACTGAAGCTTTCTTT | CASSVSGTANTEAFF
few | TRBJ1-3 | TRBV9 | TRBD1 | TGTGCCAGCAGCGCGTCAGGGGGAACTGGAAACACCATATATTTT | CASSASGGTGNTIYF
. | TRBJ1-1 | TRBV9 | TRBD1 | TGTGCCAGCAGCTCGACGGACAGGGGGACGACTGAAGCTTTCTTT | CASSSTDRGTTEAFF
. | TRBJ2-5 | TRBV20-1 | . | TGCAGTGCGGGACCGGGAGAGCACCAAGAGACCCAGTACTTC | CSAGPGEHQETQYF
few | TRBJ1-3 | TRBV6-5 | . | TGTGCCAGCAGTTCCGGGACTACAGGTCCGAGAAACACCATATATTTT | CASSSGTTGPRNTIYF
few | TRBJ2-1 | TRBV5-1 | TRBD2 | TGCGCCAGCACAGTGGGACTAGCGGGAGACAATGAGCAGTTCTTC | CASTVGLAGDNEQFF
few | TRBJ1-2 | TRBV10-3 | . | TGTGCCATCAGTGATTGGGCGGTCTACACCTTC | CAISDWAVYTF
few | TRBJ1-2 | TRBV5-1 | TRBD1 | TGCGCCAGCAGACTTGGGTCCGGACAGGGGAACTATGGCTACACCTTC | CASRLGSGQGNYGYTF
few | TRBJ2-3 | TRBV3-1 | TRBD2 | TGTGCCAGCAGCCACGAAACGGCAGAGCGGGAGGGTTTCACAGATACGCAGTATTTT | CASSHETAEREGFTDTQYF
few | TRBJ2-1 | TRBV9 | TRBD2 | TGTGCCAGCAGCGGAGCGGGGCTAGGGGATGAGCAGTTCTTC | CASSGAGLGDEQFF
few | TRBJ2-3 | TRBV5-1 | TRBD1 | TGCGCCAGCAGCAAGAGGGGACAGGGGAGCACAGATACGCAGTATTTT | CASSKRGQGSTDTQYF
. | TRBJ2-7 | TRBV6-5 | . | TGTGCCAGCAGTTACGAGGGGTCCCCCTACGAGCAGTACTTC | CASSYEGSPYEQYF
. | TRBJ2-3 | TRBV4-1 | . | TGCGCCAGCAGCCAAGTTTTCACGGGCCCAGATACGCAGTATTTT | CASSQVFTGPDTQYF
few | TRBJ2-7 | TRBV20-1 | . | TGCAGTGCTAGAGATCTGGGAACCTACGAGCAGTACTTC | CSARDLGTYEQYF
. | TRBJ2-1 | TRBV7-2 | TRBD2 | TGTGCCAGCAGCTTACACGGACTAGCGGGAGAAGATGAGCAGTTCTTC | CASSLHGLAGEDEQFF
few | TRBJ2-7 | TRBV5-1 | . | TGCGCCAGCAGCCTTGGGGGAGGATCCAACGAGCAGTACTTC | CASSLGGGSNEQYF
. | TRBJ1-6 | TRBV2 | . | TGTGCCAGCGCGGAGCAGGCAGGGGACCATTCACCCCTCCACTTT | CASAEQAGDHSPLHF